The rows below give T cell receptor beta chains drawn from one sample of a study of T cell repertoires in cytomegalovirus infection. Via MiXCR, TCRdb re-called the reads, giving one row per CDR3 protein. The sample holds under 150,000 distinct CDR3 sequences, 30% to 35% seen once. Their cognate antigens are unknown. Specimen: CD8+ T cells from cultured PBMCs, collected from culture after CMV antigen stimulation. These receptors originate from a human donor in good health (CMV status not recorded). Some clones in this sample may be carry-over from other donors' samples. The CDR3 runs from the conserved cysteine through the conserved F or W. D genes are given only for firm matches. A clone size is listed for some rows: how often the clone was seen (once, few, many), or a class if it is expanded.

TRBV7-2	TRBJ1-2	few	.	CASSESGTTTNYGYTF	TGTGCCAGCAGCGAAAGTGGGACAACCACTAACTATGGCTACACCTTC
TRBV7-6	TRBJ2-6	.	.	CASSLNSGANVLTF	TGTGCCAGCAGCTTAAACTCCGGGGCCAACGTCCTGACTTTC
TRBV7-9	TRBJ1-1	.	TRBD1	CASSLGSRGRRTEAFF	TGTGCCAGCAGCTTAGGCTCCAGGGGGCGGCGGACTGAAGCTTTCTTT
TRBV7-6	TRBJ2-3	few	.	CASSNGGPSTDTQYF	TGTGCCAGCAGTAACGGGGGGCCATCAACCGATACGCAGTATTTT
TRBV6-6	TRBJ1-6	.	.	CASSYPGENSPLHF	TGTGCCAGCAGTTACCCAGGGGAGAATTCACCCCTCCACTTT
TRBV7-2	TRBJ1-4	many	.	CASSPGGRATGGKLFF	TGTGCCAGCAGCCCCGGCGGAAGGGCTACGGGGGGTAAACTGTTTTTT
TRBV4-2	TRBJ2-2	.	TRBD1	CASSIDRAAGELFF	TGTGCCAGCAGTATAGACAGGGCGGCCGGGGAGCTGTTTTTT
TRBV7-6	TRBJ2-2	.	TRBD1	CASSLERTGRTGELFF	TGTGCCAGCAGCTTGGAGAGGACAGGGCGCACCGGGGAGCTGTTTTTT
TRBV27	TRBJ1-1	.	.	CASSFASARTEAFF	TGTGCCAGCAGTTTCGCCAGTGCGAGGACTGAAGCTTTCTTT
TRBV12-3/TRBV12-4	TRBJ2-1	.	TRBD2	CASSHGTSEDNEQFF	TGTGCCAGCAGTCACGGGACTAGCGAGGACAATGAGCAGTTCTTC
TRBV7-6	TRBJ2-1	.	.	CASSGRSSYNEQFF	TGTGCCAGCAGCGGCCGGAGCTCCTACAATGAGCAGTTCTTC
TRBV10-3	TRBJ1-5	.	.	CAISEDRQPQHF	TGTGCCATCAGTGAGGATCGACAGCCCCAGCATTTT
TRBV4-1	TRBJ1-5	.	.	CASSQGQYNQPQHF	TGCGCCAGCAGCCAGGGCCAATACAATCAGCCCCAGCATTTT
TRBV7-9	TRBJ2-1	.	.	CASSGSLVAVF	TGTGCCAGCAGCGGTTCCCTGGTCGCTGTCTTC
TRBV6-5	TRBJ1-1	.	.	CASSSIGTEAFF	TGTGCCAGCAGCTCCATCGGCACTGAAGCTTTCTTT
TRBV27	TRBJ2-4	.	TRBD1	CASSLSLTGGNIQYF	TGTGCCAGCAGCTTGTCTCTAACAGGGGGTAACATTCAGTACTTC
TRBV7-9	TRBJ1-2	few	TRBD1	CASSSTGASTF	TGTGCCAGCAGCTCTACAGGGGCGTCCACCTTC
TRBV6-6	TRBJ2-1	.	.	CASSYPKVLAGGYNEQFF	TGTGCCAGCAGTTACCCAAAGGTACTCGCCGGGGGCTACAATGAGCAGTTCTTC
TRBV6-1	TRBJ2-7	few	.	CASSEKSHFPGTSYEQYF	TGTGCCAGCAGTGAGAAAAGCCATTTCCCCGGGACATCCTACGAGCAGTACTTC
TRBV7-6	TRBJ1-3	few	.	CASSFKGTARASSGNTIYF	TGTGCCAGCAGCTTTAAGGGGACTGCGAGGGCTAGCTCTGGAAACACCATATATTTT
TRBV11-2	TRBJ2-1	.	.	CASSLAAGGIYNEQFF	TGTGCCAGCAGCTTGGCAGCTGGAGGTATCTACAATGAGCAGTTCTTC
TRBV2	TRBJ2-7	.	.	CASSETQGHPNEQYF	TGTGCCAGCAGTGAAACGCAGGGCCACCCCAACGAGCAGTACTTC
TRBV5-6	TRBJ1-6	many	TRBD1	CASSSTRQGQIFPLHF	TGTGCCAGCAGCTCGACAAGACAGGGCCAAATATTTCCCCTCCACTTT
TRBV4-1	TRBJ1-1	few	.	CASSPVGEAMNTEAFF	TGTGCCAGCAGCCCCGTTGGAGAGGCAATGAACACTGAAGCTTTCTTT
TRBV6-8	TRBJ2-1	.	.	CASSYLSGASSYNEQFF	TGTGCCAGCAGTTACTTATCGGGGGCGAGCTCCTACAATGAGCAGTTCTTC
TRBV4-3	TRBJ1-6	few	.	CASSQDRNSYNSPLHF	TGCGCCAGCAGCCAAGATCGGAACTCCTATAATTCACCCCTCCACTTT
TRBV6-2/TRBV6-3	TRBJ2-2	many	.	CASSIGQSPRTGELFF	TGTGCCAGCAGTATAGGACAGAGCCCAAGGACCGGGGAGCTGTTTTTT
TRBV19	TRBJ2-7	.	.	CASSIASGTYEQYF	TGTGCCAGTAGTATAGCGAGCGGTACCTACGAGCAGTACTTC
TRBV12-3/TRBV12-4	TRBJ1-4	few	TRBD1	CASSFRAGGEKLFF	TGTGCCAGCAGTTTTCGGGCAGGGGGAGAAAAACTGTTTTTT
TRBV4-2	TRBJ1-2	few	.	CASSQDNEIYGYTF	TGTGCCAGCAGCCAAGATAATGAGATCTATGGCTACACCTTC
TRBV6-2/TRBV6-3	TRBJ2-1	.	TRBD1	CASSYPSDRGSEDEQFF	TGTGCCAGCAGTTACCCTTCCGACAGGGGGTCGGAGGATGAGCAGTTCTTC
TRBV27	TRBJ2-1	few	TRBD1	CASSDRANEQFF	TGTGCCAGCTCTGACAGGGCCAATGAGCAGTTCTTC
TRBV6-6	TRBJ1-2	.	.	CASEEYGYTF	TGTGCCAGCGAGGAGTATGGCTACACCTTC
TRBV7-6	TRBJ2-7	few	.	CASSFGGNYEQYF	TGTGCCAGCAGCTTCGGGGGAAACTACGAGCAGTACTTC
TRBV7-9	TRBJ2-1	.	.	CASSLSGASYNEQFF	TGTGCCAGCAGCTTATCCGGGGCCTCCTACAATGAGCAGTTCTTC
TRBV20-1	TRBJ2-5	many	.	CSAVAPGRKETQYF	TGCAGTGCTGTAGCTCCGGGCCGCAAAGAGACCCAGTACTTC
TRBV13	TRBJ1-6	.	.	CASRRGGNSPLHF	TGTGCCAGCCGACGGGGGGGCAATTCACCCCTCCACTTT
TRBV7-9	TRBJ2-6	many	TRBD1	CASSSTGGYEKYGANVLTF	TGTGCCAGCAGCTCGACAGGGGGGTATGAGAAGTACGGGGCCAACGTCCTGACTTTC
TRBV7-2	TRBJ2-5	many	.	CASSPDPQETQYF	TGTGCCAGCAGCCCAGACCCCCAAGAGACCCAGTACTTC
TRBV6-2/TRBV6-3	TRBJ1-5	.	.	CASSRAGSGQPQHF	TGTGCCAGCAGCCGTGCAGGGTCCGGTCAGCCCCAGCATTTT
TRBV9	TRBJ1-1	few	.	CASSAEWGTEAFF	TGTGCCAGCAGCGCTGAGTGGGGCACTGAAGCTTTCTTT
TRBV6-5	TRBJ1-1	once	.	CASSYYPDRNTEAFF	TGTGCCAGCAGTTATTACCCTGACAGAAACACTGAAGCTTTCTTT
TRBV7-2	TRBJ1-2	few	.	CASSLARSGYGYTF	TGTGCCAGCAGCTTAGCGCGGAGCGGGTATGGCTACACCTTC
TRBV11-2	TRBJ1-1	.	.	CASSLGRASTEAFF	TGTGCCAGCAGCTTAGGCCGAGCGAGCACTGAAGCTTTCTTT
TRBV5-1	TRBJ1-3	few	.	CASSPAGGSGNTIYF	TGCGCCAGCAGCCCCGCGGGGGGCTCTGGAAACACCATATATTTT